Shown below are 22 T cell receptor beta chains from a single sample sequenced in a study of glioma-infiltrating T cells. Using RNA template, CDR3s of TCR alpha and beta were amplified with iRepertoire arm-PCR. Each CDR3 protein gets one entry after TCRdb re-called the multiplex PCR reads with MiXCR. The data contain 300,000 to 450,000 distinct CDR3 sequences, about 40% of them singletons. Sequencing was carried out using glioma tissue, nonneoplastic brain tissue, or PBMCs (not recorded which). Every receptor here comes from a human donor with low-grade glioma or glioblastoma, undergoing nonglioma brain surgery, or in good health (not recorded which).

A note on this clonotype: A much larger clone lies one base from this, so it may be a read error. This sequence joins TRBV6-2 or TRBV6-3 and TRBJ2-5; TRBD2 might be the D (6 bases). Trimming stripped 0 bases from V and 10 bases from J, with 15 bases between. Germline CDR1 and CDR2: MNHEY and SVGEGT. This CDR3 region has 14 residues. CDR3 protein: CASSYSRTIGDQYF. CDR3 nucleotide sequence: TGTGCCAGCAGTTACTCTAGGACTATCGGAGACCAGTACTTC.

Note on this clonotype: This may come from a read error, since a much larger clone is one base off. V gene TRBV27 combines with J gene TRBJ1-2, with 10 bases identical to TRBD1. V shed 4 bases, J shed 7 bases, and the junction held 6 bases outside the gene matches. Germline V lookup: CDR1 MNHEY, CDR2 SMNVEV (reference sequence). The CDR3 runs 14 residues. CDR3 protein: CASSSGTGVSGYTF. CDR3 DNA: TGTGCCAGCAGTTCCGGGACAGGGGTGAGTGGCTACACCTTC.

This CDR3 reads CSATPVREGNEQFF. CDR3 bases: TGCAGTGCTACCCCCGTGCGGGAGGGCAATGAGCAGTTCTTC. This chain links TRBV20-1 with TRBJ2-5; 9 nucleotides line up with TRBD2. TRBJ2-1 explains the end of the DNA better; the J call may be wrong. CDR3 length equals 14 residues. From germline, CDR1 is DFQATT and CDR2 SNEGSKA (reference sequence).

The V and J genes are TRBV2 and TRBJ2-6; TRBD2 might be the D (5 bases). CDR1 SNHLY and CDR2 FYNNEI come from the germline V gene. The germline V and J ends were trimmed by 6 bases and 0 bases, with 9 bases remaining between them. The CDR3 runs to 15 residues. As DNA, the CDR3 is TGTGCCAGCAGCCCCGACTACTCTGGGGCCAACGTCCTGACTTTC. Translating it yields CASSPDYSGANVLTF.

The V gene is TRBV20-1, the J gene TRBJ2-7; possible D gene TRBD1, 6 bases. CDR1 is DFQATT and CDR2 is SNEGSKA in the germline V gene (reference sequence). The V gene lost 5 bases and the J gene lost 3 bases, with 20 bases spanning the gap. The CDR3 totals 15 residues. The CDR3 loop reads CSAFKLQGSGYEQYF. For the CDR3, the DNA is TGCAGTGCTTTCAAGCTCCAGGGGAGTGGCTACGAGCAGTACTTC.

This clonotype was picked up a small number of times. The chain combines TRBV20-1 with TRBJ2-7; D is possibly TRBD1 (5 bases). The germline CDR1 and CDR2 sequences are DFQATT and SNEGSKA (reference sequence). The CDR3 runs to 14 residues. The V and J ends lost 0 bases and 3 bases respectively, with 12 bases between them. CDR3 sequence (DNA): TGCAGTGCTAGAGATTTTAGGCAGGGCTACGAGCAGTACTTC. It is translated as CSARDFRQGYEQYF.

The V call is TRBV4-3, the J call TRBJ2-7; D is unresolved. This CDR3 spans 15 amino acids. The germline V gene encodes CDR1 LGHNA and CDR2 YSLEER. Between the trimmed V and J ends, which lost 0 bases and 0 bases, there was a span of 9 bases. The CDR3 sequence is CASSQELLSSYEQYF. Written as DNA, the CDR3 is TGCGCCAGCAGCCAAGAACTCCTGAGCTCCTACGAGCAGTACTTC.

The chain joins TRBV2 to TRBJ2-5; D gene uncertain. Germline V gene sequence: CDR1 SNHLY, CDR2 FYNNEI. CDR3 size: 12 residues. Trimming pared 0 bases from V and 6 bases from J, leaving 5 bases between. CDR3 sequence: CASSEAVKTQYF. CDR3 coding DNA: TGTGCCAGCAGTGAAGCCGTGAAGACCCAGTACTTC.

The count of this clonotype is one. The V and J genes are TRBV7-9 and TRBJ1-2; D ambiguous. CDR1 is SEHNR and CDR2 is FQNEAQ in the germline V gene (reference sequence). Trimming took 11 bases from V and 7 from J, leaving 14 bases between them. The CDR3 covers 11 residues. The CDR3: CAWSSRSGYTF. In nucleotides, the CDR3 is TGTGCCTGGAGCTCACGTAGTGGCTACACCTTC.

This clonotype showed up many times. The chain couples TRBV6-1 to TRBJ1-1; unclear D gene. The V gene lost 5 bases and the J gene lost 5 bases, with 12 bases spanning the gap. The germline gives CDR1 MNHNS, CDR2 SASEGT. The CDR3 length is 13 residues. For the CDR3, the DNA is TGTGCCAGCAGTCCCGGACCGTGGACTGAAGCTTTCTTT. Amino acids: CASSPGPWTEAFF.

With respect to this clonotype: The junction departs from the called germline gene at one end, perhaps through a read error. This chain links TRBV6-1 with TRBJ2-7, with 7 positions matching TRBD1. The CDR3 covers 14 residues. The V gene's germline CDR1 is MNHNS and CDR2 SASEGT. CDR3 nucleotide sequence: TGTGCCAGCAGTGGGACAGGAATCCCCTACAAGCAGTACTTC. Translating gives CASSGTGIPYKQYF.

This clonotype has just a few counts. The chain is built from TRBV28 and TRBJ2-7; D is undetermined. V lost 8 bases, J lost 6 bases, and 14 bases lay in between. The CDR3 runs 12 residues. Germline assignment: CDR1 MDHEN and CDR2 SYDVKM. The CDR3 sequence is CASGSTRVEQYF. Here the CDR3 DNA reads TGTGCCAGCGGATCGACTCGGGTCGAGCAGTACTTC.

The chain joins TRBV4-1 to TRBJ2-1, with 11 bases lining up with TRBD2. This CDR3 contains 16 residues. J was trimmed by 4 bases and V by 0 bases; bases with no gene match: 2. Germline lookup yields CDR1 MGHRA and CDR2 YSYEKL. The CDR3, as DNA: TGCGCCAGCAGCCAAGATAGCGGGAGGGGTTACAATGAGCAGTTCTTC. This translates into CASSQDSGRGYNEQFF.

In this sample, this clonotype turned up a few times. Since a much larger clone is just one base distant, this may be a read error. The chain combines TRBV27 with TRBJ2-7, with D possibly being TRBD1 or TRBD2 (5 bases each). The CDR3 has 12 amino acids. Trimming pared 6 bases from V and 7 bases from J, leaving 13 bases between. Germline V gene lookup returns CDR1 MNHEY and CDR2 SMNVEV (reference sequence). CDR3 sequence: CASSLWGNEQYF. The CDR3 coding sequence is TGTGCCAGCAGCTTGTGGGGGAATGAGCAGTACTTC.

The chain recombines TRBV7-9 with TRBJ2-2; TRBD2 agrees at 10 bases. After removal of 0 bases from V and 3 bases from J, the junction contained 7 bases not matched to a gene. CDR3 length: 18 amino acids. CDR1 and CDR2 (germline): SEHNR, FQNEAQ (reference sequence). The CDR3 loop reads CASSLASSGRAYTGELFF. Here the CDR3 DNA reads TGTGCCAGCAGCTTAGCGTCCAGCGGGAGGGCCTACACCGGGGAGCTGTTTTTT.

Remarks on this clonotype: Relative to the germline gene, one junction end is altered; a read error may explain this. The chain links TRBV6-2 or TRBV6-3 to TRBJ2-7; 11 positions match TRBD2. Per the germline V gene, CDR1 is MNHEY and CDR2 is SVGEGT. The CDR3 covers 14 residues. For the CDR3, the DNA is TGTGCCAGCAGTTACACTAGCGGGAGTTACGGGCAGTGCTTC. Amino acids: CASSYTSGSYGQCF.

This clonotype was counted a few times. The V call is TRBV27, the J call TRBJ1-4; D remains ambiguous. V lost 7 bases and J 5 bases, leaving 11 bases between the germline ends. The CDR3 spans 13 residues. The germline V gene has CDR1 MNHEY and CDR2 SMNVEV (reference sequence). The CDR3 region is CASTFLGNEKLFF. CDR3 DNA sequence: TGTGCCAGCACCTTCCTGGGGAATGAAAAACTGTTTTTT. Complete variable domain (other parts from reference TRBV27 and TRBJ1-4): EAQVTQNPRYLITVTGKKLTVTCSQNMNHEYMSWYRQDPGLGLRQIYYSMNVEVTDKGDVPEGYKVSRKEKRNFPLILESPSPNQTSLYFCASTFLGNEKLFFGSGTQLSVL.

This chain links TRBV18 with TRBJ1-5, with TRBD1 matching 8 bases. CDR3 length equals 14 residues. Germline V lookup: CDR1 KGHSH, CDR2 LQKENI. J gave up 5 bases and V 3 bases, and 3 bases lay outside the gene matches. The CDR3, as DNA: TGTGCCAGCTCACCTCCGGGACAGGATCAGCCCCAGCATTTT. Translation: CASSPPGQDQPQHF.

V gene TRBV28 combines with J gene TRBJ1-2, with D tentatively TRBD1 (6 bases). CDR3 size: 14 residues. Germline V gene data show CDR1 as MDHEN and CDR2 as SYDVKM. Trimming took off 3 bases at V and 4 bases at J, with 12 bases between the two ends. CDR3 sequence (DNA): TGTGCCAGCAGTTTTTATCAGGGGCGCTATGGCTACACCTTC. This sequence encodes CASSFYQGRYGYTF.

About this clonotype itself: One base away lies a much larger clone, so this may be a sequencing read error. This chain joins TRBV20-1 and TRBJ2-1; no reliable D call. Germline CDR1 reads DFQATT; CDR2 reads SNEGSKA (reference sequence). Trimming shortened V by 2 bases and J by 6 bases, and 8 bases separated the two germline ends. CDR3 length: 12 residues. CDR3 sequence reads: CSARTAANEQFF. For the CDR3, the DNA is TGCAGTGCTAGAACGGCTGCCAATGAGCAGTTCTTC.

In regard to this clonotype: This CDR3 fails to terminate in the conserved phenylalanine or tryptophan, so it likely reflects a read error. V is TRBV7-2 and J is TRBJ2-2; D is possibly TRBD2 (6 bases). CDR3 size: 14 residues. Trimming cost V 8 bases and J 8 bases, with 18 bases left between them. Germline values: CDR1 SGHTA, CDR2 FQGNSA. The CDR3 loop is CASAKPGRGGELFL. The CDR3 coding sequence is TGTGCCAGCGCCAAACCCGGGAGAGGAGGGGAGCTGTTTCTT.

The DNA of the CDR3 is TGCAGTGCTAGATTGGGCCGGGAGACCCAGTACTTC. Its translation: CSARLGRETQYF. The V call is TRBV20-1, the J call TRBJ2-5; D remains unclear. This CDR3 comprises 12 residues. V gave up 2 bases and J gave up 5 bases, with 9 bases separating them. CDR1 is DFQATT and CDR2 is SNEGSKA in the germline V gene (reference sequence).